This T cell receptor (beta chain) derives from a study of CXCR3-negative and CXCR3-positive naive CD8 T cells (dated by TCRdb to the late 2010s). Regarding the research as a whole: In total, about 135 million TRB reads were obtained, corresponding to roughly 1.5 +/- 0.3 million reads per library. The diversity and physicochemical repertoire analyses included 11 donors pooled from two independent experiments. TRBV-TRBJ cluster analysis included naive subsets from roughly 5 donors and memory cells from 3 donors.

For this clonotype: This clone's antigen is unknown.

The germline V gene sets CDR1 to MDHEN and CDR2 to SYDVKM. Measured from the cysteine to the phenylalanine, the CDR3 is 14 residues long. No DNA appears here. The sample was run on a NextSeq 550. The Human TCR Profiling Kit (MiLaboratory) was used to make UMI-labeled 5' RACE TRB cDNA libraries. The full amount of extracted RNA was used for cDNA synthesis, and the full amount of resulting cDNA was used for PCR amplification. Libraries were prepared in parallel using an identical number of PCR cycles. In the authors' own workflow: With a requirement of at least two reads per UMI, MIGEC and MiXCR extracted about 50,000 +/- 10,000 unique UMI-labeled TRB cDNA molecules per library. An average of around 40,000 +/- 10,000 functional in-frame TRB CDR3 nucleotide clonotypes without stop codons was found per library. After downsampling to 5000 UMI-labeled TRB molecules per sample, diversity metrics, including normalized Shannon-Wiener and Chao1, were computed in VDJtools. Clonotype-size-weighted physicochemical properties of the central five CDR3 residues (interaction energy, strength, volume and Kidera factor 4) were computed in VDJtools. The reads underwent TCRdb reprocessing, giving one record for each CDR3 protein sequence and no DNA. For this entry, the V and J calls and clone size follow TCRdb and not the study's own pipeline. The table of this sample itemizes over 20,000 distinct CDR3 sequences. The top ten clones comprise roughly 3.9% of the sample.

Each CD8+ T cell subset was flow-sorted in triplicate, with roughly 300,000 cells per subset placed directly into RLT lysis buffer. To keep memory contaminants out, a stringent definition of naive CD8+ T cells was applied: CD45RO-CCR7+CD27+CD95-. Standard density gradient centrifugation was used to isolate peripheral blood mononuclear cells from buffy coats. A FACSAria III was used to flow-sort naive CD8+ T cells into CXCR3-negative and CXCR3-positive populations. Total RNA was extracted from sorted cells using an RNeasy Mini Kit. Summary of the overall study and its limitations: Because surface CD5, which is linked to self-reactivity in mice, was comparable between the naive subsets, TCR interaction strength was also inferred from the physicochemical properties of TRB CDR3s. Within the same donor, TRBV-TRBJ usage looked similar between naive CXCR3-negative and CXCR3-positive cells, but memory cells had distinct patterns. Comparably high repertoire diversity was found in both naive subsets, whereas much lower repertoire diversity was found in memory CD8+ T cells. CXCR3 expression partially decreased after cryopreservation, so most assays used freshly isolated PBMCs. Compared with CXCR3-negative naive cells, CXCR3-positive naive cells had TRB CDR3s with higher hydrophobicity (lower Kidera factor 4), lower energy, and higher strength and volume indices.

The specimen was naive CXCR3- CD8+ T cells from blood. The cell subset or site label of this sample denotes: CD45RO-CCR7+CD27+CD95- naive CD8+ T cells lacking CXCR3 (TNR3-). This clonotype originated in a human donor in good health. Some clones in this sample may be carry-over from other donors' samples. The chain is made from TRBV28 and TRBJ2-1. CDR3 loop: CASSFGSSYNEQFF.